The clone carrying this TCR beta chain was seen ten or more times. Its target is not known. These data are taken from a study of T cell repertoires in cytomegalovirus infection. Study-wide background: An indication of both CMV infection and matching HLA type came from public TCR beta signatures.

General observations from the study: HLA-C-restricted, CMV-specific TCR beta clonotypes were dominant ex vivo. The study identified carriers of CMV plus the relevant HLA from cumulative public TCR beta family frequency.

TCRdb reanalysed the reads using MiXCR and keeps one entry per CDR3 protein. The sample includes 700,000 to 850,000 distinct CDR3 sequences, roughly 33% of them seen just once. The CDR3 has 15 residues. Germline V gene data show CDR1 as SGHVS and CDR2 as FNYEAQ. The trim removed 1 base at V and 7 bases at J, leaving 3 bases unmatched. Sequences were derived from cultured CD8+ T cells from PBMCs, sampled from culture after CMV antigen stimulation. This TCR was sampled from a human donor in good health (CMV status not recorded). Some clones in this sample may be carry-over from other donors' samples. The chain has TRBV7-6 and TRBJ2-1; 11 positions agree with TRBD2. CDR3 DNA sequence: TGTGCCAGCAGCTTAGGGGCTAGCGGGGGGAATGAGCAGTTCTTC. Protein: CASSLGASGGNEQFF.